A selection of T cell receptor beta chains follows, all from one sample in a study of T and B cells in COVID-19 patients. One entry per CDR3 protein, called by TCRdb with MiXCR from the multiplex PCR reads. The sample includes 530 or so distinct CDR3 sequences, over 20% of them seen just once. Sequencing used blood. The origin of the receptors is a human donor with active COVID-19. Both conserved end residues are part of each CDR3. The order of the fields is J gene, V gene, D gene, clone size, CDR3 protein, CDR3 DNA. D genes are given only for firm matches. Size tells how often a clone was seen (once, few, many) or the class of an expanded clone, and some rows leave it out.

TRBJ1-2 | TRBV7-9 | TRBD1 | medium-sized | CASHYPWAGGGYGYTF | TGTGCCAGCCACTATCCCTGGGCAGGGGGCGGCTATGGCTACACCTTC
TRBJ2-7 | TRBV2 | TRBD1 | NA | CASRTDRGLSYEQYF | TGTGCCAGCAGGACGGACAGGGGGCTTTCCTACGAGCAGTACTTC
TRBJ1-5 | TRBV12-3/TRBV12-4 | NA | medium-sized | CASSFRPDQPQHF | TGTGCCAGCAGTTTCCGCCCCGATCAGCCCCAGCATTTT
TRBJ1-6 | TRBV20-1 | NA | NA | CSASRGSSYNSPLHF | TGCAGTGCTTCACGGGGGAGCTCCTATAATTCACCCCTCCACTTT
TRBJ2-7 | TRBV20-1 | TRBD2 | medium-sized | CSARGLAGVEQYF | TGCAGTGCTAGGGGACTAGCGGGAGTAGAGCAGTACTTC
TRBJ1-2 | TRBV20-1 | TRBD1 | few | CSASPGTGVSFGYTF | TGCAGTGCTTCTCCCGGGACAGGGGTTTCGTTTGGCTACACCTTC
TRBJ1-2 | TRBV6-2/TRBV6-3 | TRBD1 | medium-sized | CASRPGQGYYGYTF | TGTGCCAGCAGACCGGGACAGGGGTACTATGGCTACACCTTC
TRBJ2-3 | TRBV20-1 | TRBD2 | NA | CSARRGLAGGSDTQYF | TGCAGTGCTAGGAGGGGACTAGCGGGGGGGTCAGATACGCAGTATTTT
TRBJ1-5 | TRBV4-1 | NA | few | CASSQDHNRDQPQHF | TGCGCCAGCAGCCAAGACCATAACAGGGATCAGCCCCAGCATTTT
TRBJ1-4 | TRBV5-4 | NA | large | CASSLAVDRNEKLFF | TGTGCCAGCAGCTTGGCAGTAGACCGGAATGAAAAACTGTTTTTT
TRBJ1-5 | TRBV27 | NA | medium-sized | CASKGGRNQPQHF | TGTGCCAGTAAGGGGGGTCGCAATCAGCCCCAGCATTTT
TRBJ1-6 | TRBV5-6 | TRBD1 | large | CASSFTRGRYSPLHF | TGTGCCAGCAGCTTTACCAGGGGGCGTTATTCACCCCTCCACTTT
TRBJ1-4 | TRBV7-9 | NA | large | CASSPTRTASNEKLFF | TGTGCCAGCAGCCCTACCCGGACAGCCTCTAATGAAAAACTGTTTTTT
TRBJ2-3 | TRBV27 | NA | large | CASRLIDPQDTQYF | TGTGCCAGCAGGCTTATCGACCCACAAGATACGCAGTATTTT
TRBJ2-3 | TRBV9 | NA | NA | CASSVSLGGGTDTQYF | TGTGCCAGCAGCGTCTCCTTAGGGGGAGGCACAGATACGCAGTATTTT
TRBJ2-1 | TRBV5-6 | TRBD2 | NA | CASSSGLAGNEQFF | TGTGCCAGCAGCTCGGGACTAGCGGGCAATGAGCAGTTCTTC
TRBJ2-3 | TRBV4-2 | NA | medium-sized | CASSQDSASESTDTQYF | TGTGCCAGCAGCCAAGATTCGGCTAGCGAAAGCACAGATACGCAGTATTTT
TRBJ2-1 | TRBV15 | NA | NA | CATSRRAWALDEQFF | TGTGCCACCAGCAGGCGGGCCTGGGCTTTGGATGAGCAGTTCTTC
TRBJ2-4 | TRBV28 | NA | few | CASSIFGDIQYF | TGTGCCAGCAGCATATTCGGGGACATTCAGTACTTC
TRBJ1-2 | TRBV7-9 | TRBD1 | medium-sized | CASNSGGDYGYTF | TGTGCCAGCAACTCAGGGGGCGATTATGGCTACACCTTC
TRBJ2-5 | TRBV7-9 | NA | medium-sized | CASRASQETQYF | TGTGCCAGCAGGGCTAGCCAAGAGACCCAGTACTTC
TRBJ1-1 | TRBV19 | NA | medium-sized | CASRHTGTNTEAFF | TGTGCCAGTAGGCATACAGGGACTAACACTGAAGCTTTCTTT
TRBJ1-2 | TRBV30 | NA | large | CAWSAGTYVGDGYTF | TGTGCCTGGAGTGCCGGTACCTATGTCGGGGATGGCTACACCTTC
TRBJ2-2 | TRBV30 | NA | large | CAWSVTGNTGELFF | TGTGCCTGGAGTGTCACAGGGAACACCGGGGAGCTGTTTTTT
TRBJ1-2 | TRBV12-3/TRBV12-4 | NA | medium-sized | CASSILVAGPYGYTF | NA
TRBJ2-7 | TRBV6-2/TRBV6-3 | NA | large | CASSYADSAYEQYF | TGTGCCAGCAGTTACGCAGACAGTGCCTACGAGCAGTACTTC
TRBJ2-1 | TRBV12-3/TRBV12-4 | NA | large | CASSLGQGIYNEQFF | TGTGCCAGCAGTTTGGGTCAGGGCATATACAATGAGCAGTTCTTC
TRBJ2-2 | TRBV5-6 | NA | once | CASRLAVSTGELFF | TGTGCCAGCAGGCTGGCGGTGAGCACCGGGGAGCTGTTTTTT
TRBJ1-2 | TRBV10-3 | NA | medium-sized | CAISVGGHLAGGYTF | TGTGCCATCAGTGTTGGTGGCCACTTGGCGGGAGGCTACACCTTC
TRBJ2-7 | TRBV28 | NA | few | CASRRVLKGEQYF | TGTGCCAGCAGAAGGGTTTTAAAGGGGGAGCAGTACTTC
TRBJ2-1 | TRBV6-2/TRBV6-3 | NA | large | CASNYNEQFF | TGTGCCAGCAACTACAATGAGCAGTTCTTC
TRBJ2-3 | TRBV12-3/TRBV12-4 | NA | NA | CASRKRGGTDTQYF | TGTGCCAGCAGGAAGAGGGGTGGCACAGATACGCAGTATTTT
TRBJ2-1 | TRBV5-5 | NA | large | CASSLAVAVYNEQFF | TGTGCCAGCAGCTTGGCGGTAGCGGTATACAATGAGCAGTTCTTC
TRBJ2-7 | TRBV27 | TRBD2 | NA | CASSSTVGAGGGVLF | TGTGCCAGCAGTTCCACCGTAGGGGCTGGGGGAGGGGTACTTTTC
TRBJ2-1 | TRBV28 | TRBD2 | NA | CATRERESSYNEQFF | TGTGCCACCCGGGAGCGGGAGAGCTCCTACAATGAGCAGTTCTTC
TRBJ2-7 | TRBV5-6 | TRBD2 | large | CASSPGLAGGYEQYF | TGTGCCAGCAGCCCCGGACTAGCGGGAGGATACGAGCAGTACTTC
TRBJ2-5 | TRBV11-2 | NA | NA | CASSLGRRRETQYF | TGTGCCAGCAGCTTAGGGAGGCGGAGAGAGACCCAGTACTTC
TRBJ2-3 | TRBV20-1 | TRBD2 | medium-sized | CSARAQISGATDTQYF | TGCAGTGCTAGAGCACAAATCAGCGGGGCAACAGATACGCAGTATTTT
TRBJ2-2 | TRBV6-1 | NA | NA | CASIRGGSGVQGELFF | TGTGCCAGCATCCGAGGAGGCTCGGGAGTCCAGGGTGAGCTGTTTTTT
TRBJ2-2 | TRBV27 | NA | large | CASSLSGGELFF | TGTGCCAGCAGCCTGAGTGGCGGGGAGCTGTTTTTT
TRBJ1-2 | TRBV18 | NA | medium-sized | CASSPQGTVGYTF | TGTGCCAGCTCACCCCAGGGTACTGTTGGCTACACCTTC
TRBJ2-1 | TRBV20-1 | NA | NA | CSARAPALYNEQFF | TGCAGTGCTAGAGCCCCGGCGCTATACAATGAGCAGTTCTTC